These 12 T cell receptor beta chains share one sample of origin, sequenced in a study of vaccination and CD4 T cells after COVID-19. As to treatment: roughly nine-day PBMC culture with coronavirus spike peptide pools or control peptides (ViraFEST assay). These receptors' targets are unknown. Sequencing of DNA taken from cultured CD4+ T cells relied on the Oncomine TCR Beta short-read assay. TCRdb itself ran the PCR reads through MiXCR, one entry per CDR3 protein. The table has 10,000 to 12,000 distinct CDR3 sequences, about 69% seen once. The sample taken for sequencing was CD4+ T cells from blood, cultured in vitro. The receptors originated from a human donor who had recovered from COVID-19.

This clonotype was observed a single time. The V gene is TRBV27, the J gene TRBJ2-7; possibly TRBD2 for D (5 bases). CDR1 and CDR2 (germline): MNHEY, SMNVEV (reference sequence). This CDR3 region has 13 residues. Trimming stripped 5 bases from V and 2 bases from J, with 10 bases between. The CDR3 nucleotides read TGTGCCAGCAGTCTCGTGGGAGCCTACGAGCAGTACTTC. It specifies CASSLVGAYEQYF.

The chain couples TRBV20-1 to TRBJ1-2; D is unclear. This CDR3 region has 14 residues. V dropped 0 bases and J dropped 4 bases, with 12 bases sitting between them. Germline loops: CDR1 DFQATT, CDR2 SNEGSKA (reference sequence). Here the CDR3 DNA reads TGCAGTGCTAGAGATATGATGGCGGCCTATGGCTACACCTTC. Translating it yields CSARDMMAAYGYTF.

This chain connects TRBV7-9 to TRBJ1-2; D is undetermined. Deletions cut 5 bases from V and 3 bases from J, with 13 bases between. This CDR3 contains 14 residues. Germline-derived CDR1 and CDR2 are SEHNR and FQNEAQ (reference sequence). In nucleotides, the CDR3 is TGTGCCAGCAGCCTAACTGGGGTCGACTATGGCTACACCTTC. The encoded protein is CASSLTGVDYGYTF. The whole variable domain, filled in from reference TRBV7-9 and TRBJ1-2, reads DTGVSQNPRHKITKRGQNVTFRCDPISEHNRLYWYRQTLGQGPEFLTYFQNEAQLEKSRLLSDRFSAERPKGSFSTLEIQRTEQGDSAMYLCASSLTGVDYGYTFGSGTRLTVV.

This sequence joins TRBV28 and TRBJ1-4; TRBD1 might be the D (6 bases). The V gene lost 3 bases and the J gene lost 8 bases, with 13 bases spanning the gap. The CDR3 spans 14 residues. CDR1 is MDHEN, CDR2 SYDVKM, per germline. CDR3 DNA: TGTGCCAGCAGTTTTGGGGGGGCGGACGAAAAACTGTTTTTT. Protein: CASSFGGADEKLFF.

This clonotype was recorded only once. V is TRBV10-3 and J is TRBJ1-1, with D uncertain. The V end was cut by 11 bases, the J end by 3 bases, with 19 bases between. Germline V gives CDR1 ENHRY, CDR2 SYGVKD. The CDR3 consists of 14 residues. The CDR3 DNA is TGTGCCTCATCCCGAGGTTTCCTAGACACTGAAGCTTTCTTT. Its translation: CASSRGFLDTEAFF.

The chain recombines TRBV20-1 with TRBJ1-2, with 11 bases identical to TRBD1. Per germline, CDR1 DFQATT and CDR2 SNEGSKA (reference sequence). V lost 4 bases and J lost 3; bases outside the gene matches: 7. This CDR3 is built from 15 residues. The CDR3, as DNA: TGCAGTGCTACAGGACAGGGGGCGACGCACTATGGCTACACCTTC. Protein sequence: CSATGQGATHYGYTF.

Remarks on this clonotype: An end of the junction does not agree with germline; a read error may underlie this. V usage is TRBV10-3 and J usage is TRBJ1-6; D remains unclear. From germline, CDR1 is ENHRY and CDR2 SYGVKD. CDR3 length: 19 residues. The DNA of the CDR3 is TGTGCCAGCAGTTACGCCAGGCCTGCCCGAAGCTCCTATAATTCACCCCTCCACTTT. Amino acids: CASSYARPARSSYNSPLHF.

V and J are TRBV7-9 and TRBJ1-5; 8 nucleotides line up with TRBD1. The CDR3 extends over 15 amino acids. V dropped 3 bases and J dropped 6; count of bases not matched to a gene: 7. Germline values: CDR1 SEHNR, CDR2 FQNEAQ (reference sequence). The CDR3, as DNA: TGTGCCAGCAGCTTGGGATCAGGGGGCGTTCAGCCCCAGCATTTT. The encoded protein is CASSLGSGGVQPQHF.

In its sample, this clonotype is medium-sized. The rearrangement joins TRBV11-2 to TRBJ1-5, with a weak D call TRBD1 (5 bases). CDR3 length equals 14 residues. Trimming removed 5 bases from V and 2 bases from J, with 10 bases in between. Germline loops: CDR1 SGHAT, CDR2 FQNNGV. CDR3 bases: TGTGCCAGCAGCCCTGGGGACCGCAATCAGCCCCAGCATTTT. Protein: CASSPGDRNQPQHF.

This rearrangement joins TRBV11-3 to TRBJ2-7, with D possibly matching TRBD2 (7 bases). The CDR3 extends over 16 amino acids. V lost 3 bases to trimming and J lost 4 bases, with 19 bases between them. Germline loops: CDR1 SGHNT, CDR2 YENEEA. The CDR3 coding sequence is TGTGCCAGCAGCTTTGGGGGAGGGGGGCCATCGTACGAGCAGTACTTC. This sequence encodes CASSFGGGGPSYEQYF. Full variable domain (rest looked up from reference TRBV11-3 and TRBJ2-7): EAGVVQSPRYKIIEKKQPVAFWCNPISGHNTLYWYLQNLGQGPELLIRYENEEAVDDSQLPKDRFSAERLKGVDSTLKIQPAELGDSAVYLCASSFGGGGPSYEQYFGPGTRLTVT.

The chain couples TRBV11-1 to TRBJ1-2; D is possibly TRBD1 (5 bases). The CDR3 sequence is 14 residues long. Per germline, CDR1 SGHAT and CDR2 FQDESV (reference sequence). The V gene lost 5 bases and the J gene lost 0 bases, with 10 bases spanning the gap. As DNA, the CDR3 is TGTGCCAGCAGCCGCCGGGGGACTAACTATGGCTACACCTTC. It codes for CASSRRGTNYGYTF.

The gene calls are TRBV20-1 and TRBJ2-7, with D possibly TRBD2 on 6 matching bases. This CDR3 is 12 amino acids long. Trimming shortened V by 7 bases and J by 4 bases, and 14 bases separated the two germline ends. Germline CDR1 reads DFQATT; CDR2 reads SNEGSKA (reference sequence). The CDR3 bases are TGCAGTGTCGGCGGGATGGTATACGAGCAGTACTTC. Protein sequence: CSVGGMVYEQYF.